The text below deals with one T cell receptor (beta chain). Its antigen is unknown. This sample is part of a study of T cells after yellow fever vaccination. Study-wide background: Preparation of the low-cell-number fractions used SMART-Seq v4 Ultra Low Input.

Study-level findings and limits: Researchers report a weaker secondary response that nonetheless peaked faster, day 5 versus 15. Most clones from primary vaccination resurfaced after the booster (roughly 96% CD4, 88% CD8).

The CDR3 contains 13 residues. Trimming stripped 5 bases from V and 5 bases from J, with 10 bases between. CDR1 and CDR2 from the germline V gene are SGHVS and FNYEAQ. TCRdb re-called the 5' RACE reads through MiXCR, storing one row per CDR3 protein. Of more than 300,000 distinct CDR3 sequences in the sample, around 4.4% were seen once. The input for sequencing was PBMCs, taken 15 days after the yellow fever booster vaccination. The chain links TRBV7-6 to TRBJ2-1; D gene unclear. The clonotype was recovered from a man between 18 and 29 years old who received the YFV17D yellow fever vaccine. The CDR3: CASSPSGDNEQFF. In nucleotides, the CDR3 is TGTGCCAGCAGCCCGTCCGGCGACAATGAGCAGTTCTTC. The full variable domain, with the rest looked up from reference TRBV7-6 and TRBJ2-1, is GAGVSQSPRYKVTKRGQDVALRCDPISGHVSLYWYRQALGQGPEFLTYFNYEAQQDKSGLPNDRFSAERPEGSISTLTIQRTEQRDSAMYRCASSPSGDNEQFFGPGTRLTVL.